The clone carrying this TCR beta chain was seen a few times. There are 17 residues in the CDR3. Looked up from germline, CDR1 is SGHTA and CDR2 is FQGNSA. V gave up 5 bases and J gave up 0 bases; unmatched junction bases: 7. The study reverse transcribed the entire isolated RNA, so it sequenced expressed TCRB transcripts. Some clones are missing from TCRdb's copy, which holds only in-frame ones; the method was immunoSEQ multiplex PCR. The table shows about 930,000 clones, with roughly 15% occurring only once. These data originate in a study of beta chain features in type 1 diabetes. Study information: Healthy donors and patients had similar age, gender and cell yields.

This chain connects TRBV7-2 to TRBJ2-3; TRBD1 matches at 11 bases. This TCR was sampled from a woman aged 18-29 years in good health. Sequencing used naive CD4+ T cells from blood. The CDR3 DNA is TGTGCCAGCAGCCCCGCCGGGACAGGGGGGAGCACAGATACGCAGTATTTT. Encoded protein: CASSPAGTGGSTDTQYF.